This T cell receptor beta chain was obtained from a study of blood T cell repertoires in COVID-19. About the research overall: Sample material is recorded as cDNA or gDNA derived from T cells, B-cell-depleted T cells, or PBMCs.

The Seattle site enrolled patients during active infection and followed them longitudinally. Profiling relied on immunoSEQ multiplex PCR, and the TCRdb table lists in-frame clones only, not all of them. The sample yields roughly 88,000 clones, roughly 85% seen once. The material sequenced was peripheral blood. This clonotype was sampled from a woman between 55 and 75 years old with COVID-19, enrolled during active disease.

CDR3 sequence reads: CAWSVRAVAGGFQPQHF. CDR3 coding DNA: TGTGCCTGGAGTGTTCGAGCGGTCGCAGGGGGCTTCCAGCCCCAGCATTTT. This sequence joins TRBV30 and TRBJ1-5, with 8 bases that match TRBD1. From germline, CDR1 is GTSNPN and CDR2 SVGIG (reference sequence). Trimming at V came to 0 bases and at J to 7 bases, leaving 14 bases not matched to a gene. The CDR3 contains 17 residues.